This TCR beta chain comes out of a study of T cell responses to AZD1222 COVID-19 vaccine. Assay used: immunoSEQ multiplex PCR; TCRdb lists only in-frame clones, some missing. The table has around 140,000 clones, 75% to 95% seen once; the top ten hold around 7%. Details on this clone: As yet, its antigen is unknown.

V gave up 2 bases and J gave up 0 bases, with 19 bases separating them. This CDR3 is 19 amino acids long. From germline, CDR1 is KGHSH and CDR2 LQKENI. Findings of the study overall: Donors were largely white British and mainly female; clonal diversity was possibly underestimated. Scientists sampled the repertoires only once the peak T cell response had passed.

This receptor was taken from an adult in good health. Sequences were derived from peripheral blood, sampled on day 0 of AZD1222 vaccination. The rearrangement uses TRBV18 and TRBJ2-2; D unresolved. The CDR3 DNA sequence: TGTGCCAGCTCACCATTAAGTGGCGGCCGCTCCGCGAACACCGGGGAGCTGTTTTTT. Amino acid sequence: CASSPLSGGRSANTGELFF.